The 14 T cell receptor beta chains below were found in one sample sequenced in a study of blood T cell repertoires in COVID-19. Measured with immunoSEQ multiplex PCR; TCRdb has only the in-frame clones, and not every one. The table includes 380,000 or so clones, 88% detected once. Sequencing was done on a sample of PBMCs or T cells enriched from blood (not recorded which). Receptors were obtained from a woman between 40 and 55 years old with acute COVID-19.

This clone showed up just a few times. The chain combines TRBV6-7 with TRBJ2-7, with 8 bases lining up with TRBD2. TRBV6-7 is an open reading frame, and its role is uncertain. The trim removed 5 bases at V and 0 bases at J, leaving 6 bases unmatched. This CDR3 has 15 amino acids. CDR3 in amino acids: CASSLRGASSYEQYF. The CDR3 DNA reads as TGTGCCAGCAGTCTGCGGGGGGCGAGCTCCTACGAGCAGTACTTC.

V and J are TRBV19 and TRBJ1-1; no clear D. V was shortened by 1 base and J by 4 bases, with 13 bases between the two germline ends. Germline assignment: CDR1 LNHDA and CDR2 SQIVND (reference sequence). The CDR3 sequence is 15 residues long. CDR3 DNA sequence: TGTGCCAGTAGTATAGGAGTGGGAGTGGCCACTGAAGCTTTCTTT. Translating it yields CASSIGVGVATEAFF.

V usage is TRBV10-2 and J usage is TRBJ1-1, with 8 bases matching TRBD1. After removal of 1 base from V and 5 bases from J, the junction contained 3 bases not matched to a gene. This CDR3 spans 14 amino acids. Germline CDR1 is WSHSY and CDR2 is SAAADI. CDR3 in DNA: TGCGCCAGCAGTGAGTTAAGACAGGGGACTGAAGCTTTCTTT. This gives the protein CASSELRQGTEAFF.

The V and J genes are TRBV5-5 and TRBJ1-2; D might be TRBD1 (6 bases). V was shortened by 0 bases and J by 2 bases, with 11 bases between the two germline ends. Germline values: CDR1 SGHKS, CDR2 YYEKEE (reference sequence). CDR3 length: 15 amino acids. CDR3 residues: CASSLAWTANYGYTF. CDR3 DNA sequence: TGTGCCAGCAGCTTGGCCTGGACAGCAAACTATGGCTACACCTTC.

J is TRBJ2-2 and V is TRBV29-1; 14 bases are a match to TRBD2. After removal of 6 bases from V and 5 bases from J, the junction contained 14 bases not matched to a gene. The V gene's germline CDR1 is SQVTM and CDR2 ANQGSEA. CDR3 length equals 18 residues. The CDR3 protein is CSVKTGTSGGLGTGELFF. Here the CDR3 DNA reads TGCAGCGTCAAAACCGGGACTAGCGGGGGACTAGGGACCGGGGAGCTGTTTTTT.

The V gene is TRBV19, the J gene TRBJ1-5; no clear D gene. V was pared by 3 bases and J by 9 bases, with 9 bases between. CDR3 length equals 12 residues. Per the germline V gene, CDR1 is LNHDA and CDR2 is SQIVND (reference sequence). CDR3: CASSILKRPQHF. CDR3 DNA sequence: TGTGCCAGTAGTATCTTGAAGAGGCCCCAGCATTTT.

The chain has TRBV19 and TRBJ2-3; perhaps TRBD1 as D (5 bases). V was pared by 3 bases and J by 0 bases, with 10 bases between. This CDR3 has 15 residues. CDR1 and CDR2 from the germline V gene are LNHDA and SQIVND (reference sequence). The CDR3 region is CASSMGRASTDTQYF. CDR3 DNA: TGTGCCAGTAGTATGGGCAGGGCTAGCACAGATACGCAGTATTTT.

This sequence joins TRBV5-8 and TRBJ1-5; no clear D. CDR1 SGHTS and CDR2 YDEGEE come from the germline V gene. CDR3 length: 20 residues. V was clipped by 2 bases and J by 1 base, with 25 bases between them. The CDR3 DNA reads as TGTGCCAGCAGCTTAACCGGAAGGAGATATTTTACGAAAAGCAATCAGCCCCAGCATTTT. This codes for CASSLTGRRYFTKSNQPQHF.

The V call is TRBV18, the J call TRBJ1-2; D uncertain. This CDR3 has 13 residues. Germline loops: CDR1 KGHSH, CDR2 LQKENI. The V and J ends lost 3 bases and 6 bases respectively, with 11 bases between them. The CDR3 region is CASSPVSENGYTF. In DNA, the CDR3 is TGTGCCAGCTCACCGGTGTCAGAAAATGGCTACACCTTC.

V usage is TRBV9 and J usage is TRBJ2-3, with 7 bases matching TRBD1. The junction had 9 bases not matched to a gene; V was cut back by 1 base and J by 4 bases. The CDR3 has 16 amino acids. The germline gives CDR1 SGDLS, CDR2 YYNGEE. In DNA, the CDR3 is TGTGCCAGCAGCGTACCCTCCGGGACAGCCGCAGATACGCAGTATTTT. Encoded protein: CASSVPSGTAADTQYF.

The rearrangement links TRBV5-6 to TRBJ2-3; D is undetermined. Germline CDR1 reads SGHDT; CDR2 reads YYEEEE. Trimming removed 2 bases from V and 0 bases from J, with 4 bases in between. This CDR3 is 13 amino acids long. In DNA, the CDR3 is TGTGCCAGCAGCTTTCCTAGCACAGATACGCAGTATTTT. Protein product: CASSFPSTDTQYF.

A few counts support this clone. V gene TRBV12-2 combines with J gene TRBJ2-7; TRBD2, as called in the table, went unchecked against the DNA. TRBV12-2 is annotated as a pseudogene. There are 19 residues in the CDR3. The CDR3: CASRLANPILAGGIYEQYF. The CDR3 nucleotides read TGTGCAAGTCGCTTAGCGAACCCCATACTAGCGGGGGGGATCTACGAGCAGTACTTC.

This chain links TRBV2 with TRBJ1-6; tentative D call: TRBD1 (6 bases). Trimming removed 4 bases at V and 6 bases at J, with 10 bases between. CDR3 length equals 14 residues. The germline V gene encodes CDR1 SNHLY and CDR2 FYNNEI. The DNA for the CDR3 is TGTGCCAGCAGTGGAACAGGGACTAATTCACCCCTCCACTTT. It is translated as CASSGTGTNSPLHF.

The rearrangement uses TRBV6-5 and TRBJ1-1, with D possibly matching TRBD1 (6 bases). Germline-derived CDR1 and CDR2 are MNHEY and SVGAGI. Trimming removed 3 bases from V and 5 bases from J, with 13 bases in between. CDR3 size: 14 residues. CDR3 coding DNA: TGTGCCAGCAGTTATATGGGACAAGGAACTGAAGCTTTCTTT. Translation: CASSYMGQGTEAFF.